The 32 T cell receptor beta chains below come from one sample, sequenced in a study of cytomegalovirus exposure and HLA in healthy donors. Primers included in the PCR were 60 Vbeta and 13 Jbeta primers. Generated by immunoSEQ multiplex PCR, the TCRdb table keeps only in-frame clones and is missing some. In the table there are about 160,000 clones, over 80% of which are singletons. Sequencing input: PBMCs. Every receptor here comes from a girl aged 10-17 years in good health and CMV-seropositive.

V gene TRBV9 combines with J gene TRBJ1-2; 9 bases are shared with TRBD1. Per germline, CDR1 SGDLS and CDR2 YYNGEE. The CDR3 has 14 amino acids. V was pared by 3 bases and J by 6 bases, with 6 bases of the junction left unmatched. CDR3 protein: CASSASDRGDGYTF. CDR3 DNA: TGTGCCAGCAGCGCCTCGGACAGGGGAGATGGCTACACCTTC.

The chain links TRBV5-6 to TRBJ2-3; D perhaps matches TRBD2 (6 bases). The CDR3 extends over 14 amino acids. The V gene's germline CDR1 is SGHDT and CDR2 YYEEEE. Deletions cut 1 base from V and 2 bases from J, with 8 bases between. Here the CDR3 reads CASSLLRDTDTQYF. CDR3 DNA sequence: TGTGCCAGCAGCTTGTTGCGGGACACAGATACGCAGTATTTT. Full variable domain (remainder filled in from reference TRBV5-6 and TRBJ2-3): DAGVTQSPTHLIKTRGQQVTLRCSPKSGHDTVSWYQQALGQGPQFIFQYYEEEERQRGNFPDRFSGHQFPNYSSELNVNALLLGDSALYLCASSLLRDTDTQYFGPGTRLTVL.

The chain carries TRBV19 and TRBJ2-3, with 11 positions matching TRBD1. Trimming cost V 6 bases and J 3 bases; bases outside gene matches: 11. Germline-derived CDR1 and CDR2 are LNHDA and SQIVND (reference sequence). This CDR3 is built from 17 residues. For the CDR3, the DNA is TGTGCCAGTAGAAGGACAGGGGGCCTTTGGAAGACAGATACGCAGTATTTT. Translation gives CASRRTGGLWKTDTQYF.

The genes are TRBV28 and TRBJ2-3; 7 bases align to TRBD1. This CDR3 region has 14 residues. Germline-derived CDR1 and CDR2 are MDHEN and SYDVKM. V dropped 2 bases and J dropped 7; count of bases not matched to a gene: 6. The CDR3 loop is CASSLQGVGHTQYF. The CDR3 DNA sequence: TGTGCCAGCAGTTTACAGGGGGTAGGACATACGCAGTATTTT.

This chain uses TRBV5-1 with TRBJ2-1; 8 positions agree with TRBD2. Germline trimming cut 4 bases from V and 1 base from J; bases unmatched to any gene: 13. CDR1 is SGHRS and CDR2 is YFSETQ in the germline V gene. The CDR3 runs 18 residues. Written as DNA, the CDR3 is TGCGCCAGCAGCCATCCCGGGACTAGAAGGGGGTCCTACAATGAGCAGTTCTTC. Translation: CASSHPGTRRGSYNEQFF. Based on the CDR3 plus reference TRBV5-1 and TRBJ2-1, the full variable domain is KAGVTQTPRYLIKTRGQQVTLSCSPISGHRSVSWYQQTPGQGLQFLFEYFSETQRNKGNFPGRFSGRQFSNSRSEMNVSTLELGDSALYLCASSHPGTRRGSYNEQFFGPGTRLTVL.

This chain links TRBV11-3 with TRBJ2-4; 8 nucleotides agree with TRBD1. This CDR3 is 14 amino acids long. Trimming removed 5 bases from V and 9 bases from J; junction bases left unmatched: 9. CDR1 and CDR2 (germline): SGHNT, YENEEA. The DNA of the CDR3 is TGTGCCAGCAGCCCCCCCAACAGGGGGATCATTCAGTACTTC. Its protein product is CASSPPNRGIIQYF.

V usage is TRBV28 and J usage is TRBJ2-7; TRBD1 matches at 11 bases. The V gene end was trimmed by 6 bases and the J gene end by 4 bases; junction bases not matched to a gene: 8. Germline V gene lookup returns CDR1 MDHEN and CDR2 SYDVKM. The CDR3 is made up of 15 amino acids. The CDR3 reads CASRDPGQGVYEQYF. The CDR3, as DNA: TGTGCCAGCAGGGACCCGGGACAGGGGGTGTACGAGCAGTACTTC.

The chain is built from TRBV15 and TRBJ1-2; 8 nucleotides align to TRBD1. The CDR3 sequence is 13 residues long. After removal of 4 bases from V and 8 bases from J, the junction contained 6 bases not matched to a gene. From germline, CDR1 is LNHNV and CDR2 YYDKDF (reference sequence). As DNA, the CDR3 is TGTGCCACCAGCACAGGGGGCTGGGCGGGCTACACCTTC. Its translation is CATSTGGWAGYTF.

The J gene is TRBJ1-4, the V gene TRBV6-1; D is perhaps TRBD1 (6 bases). Trimming removed 5 bases at V and 5 bases at J, with 12 bases between. There are 14 residues in the CDR3. CDR1 and CDR2 (germline): MNHNS, SASEGT. The CDR3 sequence is CASSKGGGNEKLFF. DNA for the CDR3: TGTGCCAGCAGTAAGGGAGGGGGGAATGAAAAACTGTTTTTT.

In its sample, this clone was seen once. This chain joins TRBV7-2 and TRBJ1-2; TRBD1 matches 11 bases. CDR1 SGHTA and CDR2 FQGNSA come from the germline V gene. CDR3 length equals 14 residues. V gave up 5 bases and J gave up 4 bases; unmatched junction bases: 3. In DNA form, the CDR3 reads TGTGCCAGCAGCCCCGGACAGGGGGCCTATGGCTACACCTTC. It yields the protein CASSPGQGAYGYTF.

The chain employs TRBV6-5 and TRBJ2-1; TRBD1 matches at 7 bases. Trimming at V came to 1 base and at J to 5 bases, leaving 5 bases not matched to a gene. CDR3 length: 15 amino acids. CDR1 and CDR2 (germline): MNHEY, SVGAGI. The CDR3 is CASSYFSGTDNEQFF. For the CDR3, the DNA is TGTGCCAGCAGTTACTTCTCCGGGACAGACAATGAGCAGTTCTTC.

The chain employs TRBV28 and TRBJ1-2, with no clear D. Germline V CDR1 and CDR2: MDHEN, SYDVKM. V shed 7 bases and J shed 4 bases, with 22 bases lying between them. The CDR3 length is 16 residues. The CDR3 sequence: CASNGPREGKSYGYTF. The CDR3 DNA follows: TGTGCCAGCAACGGTCCTAGGGAGGGAAAGAGCTATGGCTACACCTTC.

The chain couples TRBV15 to TRBJ2-1, with a possible D match to TRBD2 (6 bases). From germline, CDR1 is LNHNV and CDR2 YYDKDF (reference sequence). The CDR3 has 13 residues. Trimming removed 3 bases at V and 4 bases at J, with 7 bases between. CDR3 in DNA: TGTGCCACCAGCAGGGGGGGATACAATGAGCAGTTCTTC. It yields the protein CATSRGGYNEQFF.

This clone was seen once. The V gene is TRBV28, the J gene TRBJ2-7; D perhaps matches TRBD2 (7 bases). Germline lookup yields CDR1 MDHEN and CDR2 SYDVKM. Trimming removed 7 bases from V and 6 bases from J, with 25 bases in between. The CDR3 sequence is 16 residues long. The CDR3 coding sequence is TGTGCCAGCAAACCCCCACCCCCGGGGGGCGTTGGCGAGCAGTACTTC. The encoded protein is CASKPPPPGGVGEQYF.

The CDR3 region has the DNA TGTGCCAGCAGTTTTAAGGGGTTCCAATTATACAATGAGCAGTTCTTC. It translates to CASSFKGFQLYNEQFF. The chain combines TRBV28 with TRBJ2-1, with D perhaps TRBD1 (5 bases). The CDR3 is 16 amino acids. V was cut by 3 bases and J by 4 bases, with 16 bases left in between. Germline V lookup: CDR1 MDHEN, CDR2 SYDVKM.

The chain links TRBV4-1 to TRBJ2-1, with D possibly matching TRBD2 (5 bases). V was pared by 6 bases and J by 9 bases, with 9 bases between. Germline V lookup: CDR1 MGHRA, CDR2 YSYEKL. This CDR3 has 11 amino acids. CDR3 loop: CASRRESEQFF. CDR3 sequence (DNA): TGCGCCAGCAGAAGGGAGAGTGAGCAGTTCTTC.

This chain joins TRBV18 and TRBJ2-7; possibly TRBD2 for D (5 bases). CDR3 length equals 14 residues. V dropped 3 bases and J dropped 2 bases, with 11 bases sitting between them. Per germline, CDR1 KGHSH and CDR2 LQKENI. As DNA, the CDR3 is TGTGCCAGCTCACCCGCGGACGGGACCTACGAGCAGTACTTC. It translates to CASSPADGTYEQYF.

The chain combines TRBV28 with TRBJ2-3; 10 positions match TRBD2. With 6 bases clipped from V and 2 bases from J, the junction kept 11 bases outside the gene matches. Germline CDR1 and CDR2: MDHEN and SYDVKM. CDR3 length: 17 amino acids. This chain's CDR3 is CASSRRTSGQLTDTQYF. The CDR3 DNA reads TGTGCCAGCAGCCGCAGGACTAGCGGCCAGCTCACAGATACGCAGTATTTT. Full variable domain (rest looked up from reference TRBV28 and TRBJ2-3): DVKVTQSSRYLVKRTGEKVFLECVQDMDHENMFWYRQDPGLGLRLIYFSYDVKMKEKGDIPEGYSVSREKKERFSLILESASTNQTSMYLCASSRRTSGQLTDTQYFGPGTRLTVL.

This clone was seen only a few times. The CDR3 coding sequence is TGTGCCAGCGGGACAGGGGGCTCTGGGGCCAACGTCCTGACTTTC. Residues: CASGTGGSGANVLTF. The chain carries TRBV19 and TRBJ2-6; 11 nucleotides line up with TRBD1. The CDR3 runs 15 residues. Per germline, CDR1 LNHDA and CDR2 SQIVND (reference sequence). J gave up 0 bases and V 9 bases, and 1 base lay outside the gene matches.

The V and J genes are TRBV7-9 and TRBJ1-4; TRBD1 might be the D (6 bases). This CDR3 has 14 amino acids. Trimming stripped 5 bases from V and 6 bases from J, with 13 bases between. Germline lookup yields CDR1 SEHNR and CDR2 FQNEAQ (reference sequence). In DNA, the CDR3 is TGTGCCAGCAGCAAACAGGGCGGAGATGAAAAACTGTTTTTT. Translating it yields CASSKQGGDEKLFF.

The gene calls are TRBV29-1 and TRBJ2-1; the match to TRBD2 covers 15 bases. This CDR3 has 16 amino acids. The junction had 12 bases not matched to a gene; V was cut back by 6 bases and J by 9 bases. Germline-derived CDR1 and CDR2 are SQVTM and ANQGSEA. The CDR3 DNA reads as TGCAGCGTCGGGACTAGCGGGGGGTCGAGGTTGGGTGAGCAGTTCTTC. Amino acids: CSVGTSGGSRLGEQFF.

V usage is TRBV2 and J usage is TRBJ2-7, with TRBD2 matching over 10 bases. CDR3 length: 16 amino acids. The germline V gene encodes CDR1 SNHLY and CDR2 FYNNEI. The trim removed 7 bases at V and 0 bases at J, leaving 9 bases unmatched. The CDR3 sequence: CASIGPGTSDSYEQYF. Written as DNA, the CDR3 is TGTGCCAGCATTGGACCCGGGACTAGCGACTCCTACGAGCAGTACTTC.

This chain connects TRBV9 to TRBJ2-2; TRBD2 matches at 9 bases. The V gene's germline CDR1 is SGDLS and CDR2 YYNGEE. V was pared by 1 base and J by 7 bases, with 14 bases of the junction left unmatched. CDR3 length: 18 amino acids. CDR3: CASSVFPSLAGAIGELFF. The CDR3 DNA is TGTGCCAGCAGCGTATTCCCTTCGTTAGCGGGAGCCATCGGGGAGCTGTTTTTT.

This clone was seen a single time. This sequence joins TRBV7-3 and TRBJ2-5; possibly TRBD1 for D (6 bases). This CDR3 is 13 amino acids long. Trimming took off 2 bases at V and 8 bases at J, with 12 bases between the two ends. Germline V gene data show CDR1 as SGHTA and CDR2 as FQGTGA. The CDR3 region is CASSLAKGGTQYF. For the CDR3, the DNA is TGTGCCAGCAGCTTAGCCAAAGGGGGAACCCAGTACTTC. The whole variable domain, filled in from reference TRBV7-3 and TRBJ2-5, reads GAGVSQTPSNKVTEKGKYVELRCDPISGHTALYWYRQSLGQGPEFLIYFQGTGAADDSGLPNDRFFAVRPEGSVSTLKIQRTERGDSAVYLCASSLAKGGTQYFGPGTRLLVL.

This chain connects TRBV19 to TRBJ2-5, with D possibly TRBD1 on 6 matching bases. CDR3 length equals 13 residues. The V gene lost 11 bases and the J gene lost 6 bases, with 19 bases spanning the gap. CDR1 LNHDA and CDR2 SQIVND come from the germline V gene (reference sequence). The CDR3 nucleotides are TGTGCCTCACGGGGCAGGGGCGGACAGACCCAGTACTTC. This codes for CASRGRGGQTQYF.

The V gene is TRBV28, the J gene TRBJ1-5; D unclear. The CDR3 extends over 12 amino acids. The germline V gene has CDR1 MDHEN and CDR2 SYDVKM. V lost 1 base and J lost 6, with 4 bases in between. For the CDR3, the DNA is TGTGCCAGCAGTTTATTGCGTCAGCCCCAGCATTTT. Translation: CASSLLRQPQHF. Together with reference TRBV28 and TRBJ1-5, the CDR3 gives the full variable domain: DVKVTQSSRYLVKRTGEKVFLECVQDMDHENMFWYRQDPGLGLRLIYFSYDVKMKEKGDIPEGYSVSREKKERFSLILESASTNQTSMYLCASSLLRQPQHFGDGTRLSIL.

Comments on this clone: The junction and the germline gene differ at one end; a read error may be behind it. The rearrangement uses TRBV7-3 and TRBJ2-2, with 9 nucleotides matching TRBD2. The CDR3 contains 16 residues. Germline values: CDR1 SGHTA, CDR2 FQGTGA. In nucleotides, the CDR3 is TGTTCCAGCAGCTTAAGAGGACTAGCGTCGACCGGGGAGCTGTTTTTT. Translated: CSSSLRGLASTGELFF.

This sequence joins TRBV4-1 and TRBJ2-3; 8 bases fit TRBD1. V lost 4 bases and J lost 4; bases outside the gene matches: 10. In germline, CDR1 is MGHRA, CDR2 YSYEKL. The CDR3 spans 16 residues. The CDR3 sequence is CASSRLVAGGSDTQYF. CDR3 nucleotides: TGCGCCAGCAGCCGCTTGGTAGCAGGGGGCTCAGATACGCAGTATTTT.

This clone was recorded only once. The chain couples TRBV4-3 to TRBJ1-5; 11 positions match TRBD1. V lost 0 bases, J lost 7 bases, and 5 bases stayed unmatched. Germline CDR1 is LGHNA and CDR2 is YSLEER. The CDR3 is 16 amino acids. CDR3 amino acids: CASSQDEGQGGQPQHF. As DNA, the CDR3 is TGCGCCAGCAGCCAAGATGAGGGACAGGGGGGACAGCCCCAGCATTTT.

The V and J genes are TRBV6-5 and TRBJ2-7; the match to TRBD1 covers 8 bases. V shed 5 bases and J 6 bases; nucleotides not matched to a gene: 9. This CDR3 comprises 14 residues. Germline CDR1 reads MNHEY; CDR2 reads SVGAGI. CDR3 bases: TGTGCCAGCAGTCACCCGACAGGGGAAGTCGAGCAGTACTTC. Translated: CASSHPTGEVEQYF.

This chain uses TRBV7-3 with TRBJ2-7; 8 bases match TRBD2. V trimming: 2 bases; J trimming: 2 bases; junction bases outside the gene matches: 8. The germline CDR1 and CDR2 sequences are SGHTA and FQGTGA. There are 16 residues in the CDR3. In DNA form, the CDR3 reads TGTGCCAGCAGCTTAGTCGGGAGGGCCGAGACCTACGAGCAGTACTTC. Translation: CASSLVGRAETYEQYF.

The chain couples TRBV28 to TRBJ1-2; 7 bases align to TRBD1. The germline V gene encodes CDR1 MDHEN and CDR2 SYDVKM. The CDR3 has 14 residues. The CDR3 DNA sequence: TGTTATTCCGGTTCCACCAGGGGGAACTATGGCTACACCTTC. The encoded protein is CYSGSTRGNYGYTF.